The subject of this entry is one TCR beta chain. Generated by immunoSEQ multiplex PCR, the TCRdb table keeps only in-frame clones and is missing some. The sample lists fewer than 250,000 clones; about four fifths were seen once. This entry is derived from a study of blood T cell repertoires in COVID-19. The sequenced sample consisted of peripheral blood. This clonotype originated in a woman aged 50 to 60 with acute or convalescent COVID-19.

CDR3 sequence (DNA): TGCGCCAGCAGCTCCGGACAGGCGGGCAATCAGCCCCAGCATTTT. As protein: CASSSGQAGNQPQHF. V and J are TRBV5-1 and TRBJ1-5, with 7 nucleotides matching TRBD1. V trimming: 3 bases; J trimming: 2 bases; junction bases outside the gene matches: 5. CDR1 and CDR2 (germline): SGHRS, YFSETQ. This CDR3 spans 15 amino acids.